One and the same sample provided the 18 T cell receptor beta chains below, sequenced in a study of blood T cell repertoires in COVID-19. Profiled with immunoSEQ multiplex PCR; TCRdb holds only in-frame clones, not every one. Of 150,000 to 200,000 clones listed, roughly 77% are singletons. Sequencing used PBMCs or T cells enriched from blood (not recorded which). These receptors originate from a woman between 50 and 59 years old with acute COVID-19.

The rearrangement links TRBV7-9 to TRBJ1-1; TRBD1 matches 8 bases. After removal of 1 base from V and 1 base from J, the junction contained 8 bases not matched to a gene. Per germline, CDR1 SEHNR and CDR2 FQNEAQ (reference sequence). This CDR3 comprises 17 residues. The CDR3 coding sequence is TGTGCCAGCAGCTTAGAGATAAACAGGGGGAAGAACACTGAAGCTTTCTTT. This gives the protein CASSLEINRGKNTEAFF.

The rearrangement uses TRBV6-4 and TRBJ2-1, with TRBD1 matching over 8 bases. The CDR3 runs to 15 residues. Germline CDR1 is MRHNA and CDR2 is SNTAGT. Trimming cost V 5 bases and J 9 bases; bases outside gene matches: 12. The CDR3 nucleotides are TGTGCCAGCAGTCAAGTCGGACAGGGCTCGGTTGAGCAGTTCTTC. Its protein product is CASSQVGQGSVEQFF.

J is TRBJ2-3 and V is TRBV5-4, with D tentatively TRBD2 (5 bases). Trimming left V 3 bases short and J 3 bases short, with 11 bases between. The CDR3 totals 14 residues. Germline CDR1 and CDR2: SGHNT and YYREEE (reference sequence). The CDR3 reads CASSWAPGTDTQYF. CDR3 DNA: TGTGCCAGCAGCTGGGCCCCGGGGACAGATACGCAGTATTTT.

Only a few counts were recorded for this clone. J is TRBJ1-1 and V is TRBV12-5; D gene unclear. V was cut by 1 base and J by 3 bases, with 6 bases left in between. CDR3 length: 13 residues. Germline CDR1 is LGHNT and CDR2 is FRNRAP. The CDR3 protein is CASGLESYTEAFF. In nucleotides, the CDR3 is TGTGCTAGTGGTTTGGAAAGCTACACTGAAGCTTTCTTT.

The chain joins TRBV11-2 to TRBJ2-5; TRBD2 aligns across 12 bases. Looked up from germline, CDR1 is SGHAT and CDR2 is FQNNGV. V was clipped by 3 bases and J by 6 bases; unmatched bases: 5. This CDR3 has 15 residues. CDR3 coding DNA: TGTGCCAGCAGCTTTGCTAGCGGGGGGGCAAAGACCCAGTACTTC. Translating gives CASSFASGGAKTQYF.

This chain uses TRBV15 with TRBJ1-5; D gene uncertain. Germline V gene data show CDR1 as LNHNV and CDR2 as YYDKDF (reference sequence). Trimming pared 9 bases from V and 2 bases from J, leaving 14 bases between. The CDR3 is 14 amino acids. CDR3 coding DNA: TGTGCCACGTCCCGGGAGAAGGGCAATCAGCCCCAGCATTTT. It codes for CATSREKGNQPQHF.

This clone occurred a few times. J is TRBJ1-5 and V is TRBV19, with TRBD1 as a possible D gene (6 bases). The CDR3 runs to 15 residues. In germline, CDR1 is LNHDA, CDR2 SQIVND (reference sequence). Trimming removed 6 bases from V and 6 bases from J, with 18 bases in between. This CDR3 reads CASSAREGGIQPQHF. Written as DNA, the CDR3 is TGTGCCAGTAGCGCTCGGGAGGGGGGAATTCAGCCCCAGCATTTT.

This clone was seen just once. The CDR3 sequence is CASSYSGGREFF. DNA of the CDR3: TGTGCCAGCAGTTACTCCGGGGGGCGCGAGTTCTTC. The chain recombines TRBV6-5 with TRBJ2-1, with D perhaps TRBD2 (7 bases). The CDR3 loop spans 12 amino acids. V was cut by 0 bases and J by 14 bases, with 11 bases left in between. Looked up from germline, CDR1 is MNHEY and CDR2 is SVGAGI.

The chain links TRBV28 to TRBJ1-5, with 8 positions matching TRBD1. The CDR3 has 17 residues. Germline V CDR1 and CDR2: MDHEN, SYDVKM. V gave up 6 bases and J gave up 0 bases; unmatched junction bases: 10. CDR3 DNA: TGTGCCAGCAGGGGAGCCGAGACAGGGGCTAGCAATCAGCCCCAGCATTTT. Protein product: CASRGAETGASNQPQHF.

The chain carries TRBV27 and TRBJ1-2, with TRBD1 as a possible D gene (6 bases). CDR3 length: 16 amino acids. CDR1 and CDR2 from the germline V gene are MNHEY and SMNVEV (reference sequence). The V end was cut by 0 bases, the J end by 2 bases, with 13 bases between. This CDR3 reads CASSLSIGDTNYGYTF. The CDR3 region has the DNA TGTGCCAGCAGTTTATCGATTGGGGACACCAACTATGGCTACACCTTC.

This chain links TRBV3-1 (or the pseudogene TRBV3-2) with TRBJ1-1; a weak D match, TRBD1 (5 bases). The CDR3 extends over 13 amino acids. Germline lookup yields CDR1 LGHDT and CDR2 YNNKEL (reference sequence). Trimming stripped 5 bases from V and 1 base from J, with 8 bases between. The CDR3 DNA is TGTGCCAGCAGCACCCAGGGGAACACTGAAGCTTTCTTT. Translating gives CASSTQGNTEAFF.

This clone was observed at least ten times. The chain recombines TRBV2 with TRBJ1-2; D uncertain. Germline lookup yields CDR1 SNHLY and CDR2 FYNNEI. This CDR3 is 14 amino acids long. The V end lost 4 bases, the J end lost 5 bases, and 14 bases lay between the germline ends. As DNA, the CDR3 is TGTGCCAGCAGTGCGCAGTATCAGTTTTATGGCTACACCTTC. The encoded protein is CASSAQYQFYGYTF.

J is TRBJ1-2 and V is TRBV5-4, with 7 nucleotides matching TRBD1. The trim removed 9 bases at V and 5 bases at J, leaving 10 bases unmatched. This CDR3 is 13 amino acids long. Germline lookup yields CDR1 SGHNT and CDR2 YYREEE (reference sequence). The CDR3: CAIVLRGNYGYTF. In DNA form, the CDR3 reads TGTGCCATCGTACTCAGGGGGAATTATGGCTACACCTTC.

The J gene is TRBJ2-2, the V gene TRBV2; 8 nucleotides agree with TRBD2. Germline CDR1 reads SNHLY; CDR2 reads FYNNEI. Trimming cost V 7 bases and J 1 base; bases outside gene matches: 11. The CDR3 runs 17 residues. The CDR3 nucleotides read TGTGCCAGCACGCGGGAATCGGCGGGGGGGAACACCGGGGAGCTGTTTTTT. Protein sequence: CASTRESAGGNTGELFF.

This chain uses TRBV11-2 with TRBJ1-4, with a weak D call TRBD1 (5 bases). The CDR3 length is 15 residues. Germline CDR1 SGHAT, CDR2 FQNNGV. V gave up 1 base and J gave up 5 bases, with 11 bases separating them. The CDR3 DNA follows: TGTGCCAGCAGCTTAGGTCCAGGGAAGAATGAAAAACTGTTTTTT. Its protein is CASSLGPGKNEKLFF.

The chain employs TRBV27 and TRBJ1-6, with D hard to call. Germline values: CDR1 MNHEY, CDR2 SMNVEV (reference sequence). The CDR3 extends over 14 amino acids. Trimming removed 5 bases from V and 0 bases from J, with 5 bases in between. The CDR3 DNA follows: TGTGCCAGCAGTCCCGTCTCCTATAATTCACCCCTCCACTTT. It yields the protein CASSPVSYNSPLHF.

This chain links TRBV6-5 with TRBJ1-1; 9 bases fit TRBD1. The V and J ends lost 8 bases and 2 bases, in that order; junction bases with no gene match: 3. The CDR3 runs to 13 residues. Germline-derived CDR1 and CDR2 are MNHEY and SVGAGI. CDR3 nucleotides: TGTGCCAGCCGACAGGGGGGAAACACTGAAGCTTTCTTT. Its translation: CASRQGGNTEAFF.

This clone appeared once. The rearrangement uses TRBV5-6 and TRBJ1-2; D is unresolved. CDR3 length: 14 amino acids. Germline V lookup: CDR1 SGHDT, CDR2 YYEEEE. Trimming shortened V by 4 bases and J by 3 bases, and 13 bases separated the two germline ends. CDR3 loop: CASSPRRTDYGYTF. Here the CDR3 DNA reads TGTGCCAGCAGCCCTCGCCGGACTGACTATGGCTACACCTTC.